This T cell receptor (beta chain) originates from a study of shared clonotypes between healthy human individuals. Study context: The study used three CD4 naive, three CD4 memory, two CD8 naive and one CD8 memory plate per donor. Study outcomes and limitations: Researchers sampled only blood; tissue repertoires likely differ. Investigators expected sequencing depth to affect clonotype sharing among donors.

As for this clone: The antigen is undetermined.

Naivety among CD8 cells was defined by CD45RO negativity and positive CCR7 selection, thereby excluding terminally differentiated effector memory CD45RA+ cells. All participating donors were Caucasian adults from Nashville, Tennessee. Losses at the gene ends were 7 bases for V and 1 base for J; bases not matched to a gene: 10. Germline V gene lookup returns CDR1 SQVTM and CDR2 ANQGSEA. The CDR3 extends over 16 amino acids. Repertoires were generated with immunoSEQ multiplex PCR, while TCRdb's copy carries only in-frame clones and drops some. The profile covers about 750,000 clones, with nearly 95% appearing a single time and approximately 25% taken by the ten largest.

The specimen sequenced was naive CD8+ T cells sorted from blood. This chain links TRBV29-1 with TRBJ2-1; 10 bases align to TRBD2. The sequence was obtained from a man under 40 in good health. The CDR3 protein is CSGTGLADGSYNEQFF. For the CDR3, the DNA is TGCAGCGGGACCGGACTAGCGGATGGGTCCTACAATGAGCAGTTCTTC.